Listed below are T cell receptor beta chains from one sample, sequenced in a study of pediatric ulcerative colitis. Clones were sequenced by immunoSEQ multiplex PCR, and TCRdb holds only the in-frame ones, with some missing. The sample holds approximately 17,000 clones, roughly three quarters seen once. Sequencing was performed on gut tissue. These receptor sequences come from a boy between 10 and 17 years old who was a control in a study of pediatric ulcerative colitis. CDR3s include the opening cysteine and the closing phenylalanine or tryptophan.

TRBV7-2 | 12 | CASLRPNNEQFF
TRBV28 | 13 | CASSEGQRYGYTF
TRBV28 | 11 | CASTYISGYTF
TRBV6-5 | 13 | CASSYRPQETQYF
TRBV19 | 16 | CASSRTGGSYNSPLHF
TRBV5-1 | 16 | CASRPTSDQSGNEQFF
TRBV4-3 | 15 | CASSPKGVVPYEQYF
TRBV5-1 | 15 | CASSIWTSGALEQYF
TRBV6-5 | 12 | CASRATGDTIYF
TRBV28 | 14 | CASSLSGENYGYTF
TRBV25-1 | 11 | CASSGPGTQYF
TRBV19 | 15 | CASLRTGDSNQPQHF
TRBV21-1 | 18 | CASSKKNRTGVSTGELFF
TRBV10-3 | 14 | CAISDGEGQYEQYF
TRBV20-1 | 11 | CSGTGDGEQYF
TRBV4-1 | 20 | CASSQVFRRIEGGASYEQYF
TRBV13 | 15 | CASSYGRNLTYEQYF
TRBV4-1 | 17 | CASSQVKAGTGNEKLFF
TRBV5-3 | 16 | CARSLGVRGSNQPQHF
TRBV25-1 | 14 | CASVGPSSYNEQFF
TRBV29-1 | 13 | CSVSSGQDNEQFF
TRBV4-3 | 17 | CASSQDLAGGPANIQYF